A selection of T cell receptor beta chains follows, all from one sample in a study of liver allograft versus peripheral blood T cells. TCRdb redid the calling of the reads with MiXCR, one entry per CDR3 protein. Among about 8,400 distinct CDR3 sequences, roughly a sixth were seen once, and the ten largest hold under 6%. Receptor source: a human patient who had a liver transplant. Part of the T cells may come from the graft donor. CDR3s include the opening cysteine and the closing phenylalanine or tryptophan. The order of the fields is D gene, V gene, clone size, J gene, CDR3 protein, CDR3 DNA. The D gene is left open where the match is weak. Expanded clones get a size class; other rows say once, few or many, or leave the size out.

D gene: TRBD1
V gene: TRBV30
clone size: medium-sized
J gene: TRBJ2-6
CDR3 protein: CARLDRDGANVLTF
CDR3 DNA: TGTGCCAGATTAGACAGGGATGGGGCCAACGTCCTGACTTTC

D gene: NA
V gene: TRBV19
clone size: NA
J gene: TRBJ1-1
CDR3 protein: CASTRGRTMNTEAFF
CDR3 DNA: TGTGCCAGCACCCGCGGACGGACTATGAACACTGAAGCTTTCTTT

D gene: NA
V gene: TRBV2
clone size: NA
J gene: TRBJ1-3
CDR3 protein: CASSDPAGSRAGNTIYF
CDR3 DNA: TGTGCCAGCAGTGACCCGGCGGGAAGCCGAGCGGGAAACACCATATATTTT

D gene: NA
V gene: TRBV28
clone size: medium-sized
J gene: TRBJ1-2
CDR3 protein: CASSPLGTDNYGYTF
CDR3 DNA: TGTGCCAGCAGTCCACTGGGGACGGATAACTATGGCTACACCTTC

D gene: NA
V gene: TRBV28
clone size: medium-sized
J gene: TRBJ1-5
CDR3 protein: CASSVANQPQHF
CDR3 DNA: TGTGCCAGCAGCGTCGCGAATCAGCCCCAGCATTTT

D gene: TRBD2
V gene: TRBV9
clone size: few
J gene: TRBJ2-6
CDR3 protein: CASSVVPSGSAGANVLTF
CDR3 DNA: TGTGCCAGCAGCGTAGTCCCTAGCGGGAGCGCTGGGGCCAACGTCCTGACTTTC

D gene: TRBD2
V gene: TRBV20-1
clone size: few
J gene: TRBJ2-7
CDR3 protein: CSAPGEGFSYEQYF
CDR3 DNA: TGCAGTGCCCCCGGGGAGGGGTTCTCCTACGAGCAGTACTTC

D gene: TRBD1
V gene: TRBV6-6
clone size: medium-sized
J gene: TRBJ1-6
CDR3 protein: CASRRTGNNSPLHF
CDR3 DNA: TGTGCCAGCAGACGGACAGGGAACAATTCACCCCTCCACTTT

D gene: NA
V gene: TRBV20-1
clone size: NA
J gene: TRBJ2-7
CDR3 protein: CSAIPGLTSYEQYF
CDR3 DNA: TGCAGTGCTATACCGGGACTGACCTCCTACGAGCAGTACTTC

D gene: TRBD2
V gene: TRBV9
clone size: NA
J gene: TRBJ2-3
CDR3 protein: CASQYRLAGDTQYF
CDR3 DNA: TGTGCCAGCCAATATCGACTAGCCGGGGATACGCAGTATTTT

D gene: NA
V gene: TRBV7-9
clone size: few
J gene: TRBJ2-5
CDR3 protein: CASSLRGGKEETQYF
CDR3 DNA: TGTGCCAGCAGCCTCCGAGGGGGAAAAGAAGAGACCCAGTACTTC

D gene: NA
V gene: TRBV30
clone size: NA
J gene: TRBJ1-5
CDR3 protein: CAWSVRSLSNQPQHF
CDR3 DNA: TGTGCCTGGAGTGTAAGGTCACTCTCCAATCAGCCCCAGCATTTT

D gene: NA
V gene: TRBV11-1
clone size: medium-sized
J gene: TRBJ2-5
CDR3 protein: CASSPPWGETQYF
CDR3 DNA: TGTGCCAGCAGCCCGCCCTGGGGGGAGACCCAGTACTTC

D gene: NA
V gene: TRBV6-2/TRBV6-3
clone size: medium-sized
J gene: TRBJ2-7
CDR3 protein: CASKSFTYEQYF
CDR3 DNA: TGTGCCAGCAAATCCTTCACCTACGAGCAGTACTTC

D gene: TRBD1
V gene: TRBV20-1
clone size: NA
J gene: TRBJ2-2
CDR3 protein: CSATPGQGAAGELFF
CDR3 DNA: TGCAGTGCGACGCCGGGACAGGGGGCTGCCGGGGAGCTGTTTTTT

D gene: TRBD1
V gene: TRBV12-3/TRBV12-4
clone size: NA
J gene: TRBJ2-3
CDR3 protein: CASTQDRGGGTDTQYF
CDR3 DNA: TGTGCCAGCACCCAGGACAGGGGGGGAGGCACAGATACGCAGTATTTT

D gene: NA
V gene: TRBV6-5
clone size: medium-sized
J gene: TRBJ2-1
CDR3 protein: CASSYSTTNPYNEQFF
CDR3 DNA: TGTGCCAGCAGTTACTCGACGACCAACCCTTACAATGAGCAGTTCTTC

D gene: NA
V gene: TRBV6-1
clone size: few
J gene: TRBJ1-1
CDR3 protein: CASSAGPERGATEAFF
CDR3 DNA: TGTGCCAGCAGTGCGGGACCAGAGAGAGGGGCCACTGAAGCTTTCTTT

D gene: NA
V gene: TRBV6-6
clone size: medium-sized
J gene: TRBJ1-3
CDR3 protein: CASRHDRGNTIYF
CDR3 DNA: TGTGCCAGCAGACACGACAGGGGAAACACCATATATTTT

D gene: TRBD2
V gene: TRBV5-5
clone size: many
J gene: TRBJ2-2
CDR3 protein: CASSHRGTSGSTGELFF
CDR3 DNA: TGTGCCAGCAGCCACCGAGGGACTAGCGGGTCCACCGGGGAGCTGTTTTTT